This record concerns one TCR beta chain sequence. Followed over time, Seattle patients had been enrolled while infection was active. This specimen belongs to a study of blood T cell repertoires in COVID-19. Study-wide background: Both acute and convalescent COVID-19 samples were obtained from the United States, Italy and Spain. PBMCs, B-cell-depleted T cells, or T cells provided the cDNA or gDNA that made up the material.

TCRdb's table, derived via immunoSEQ multiplex PCR, lists solely in-frame clones and lacks some. Of fewer than 250,000 clones listed, 75% to 90% were seen once; the top ten hold under 3.5%. Germline-derived CDR1 and CDR2 are KGHSH and LQKENI. The CDR3 runs 15 residues. The V gene end was trimmed by 4 bases and the J gene end by 6 bases; junction bases not matched to a gene: 8. The sample taken for sequencing was peripheral blood. The sequence was obtained from a man younger than 40 with COVID-19, enrolled during active disease. The chain is built from TRBV18 and TRBJ1-4; TRBD1 agrees at 7 bases. As DNA, the CDR3 is TGTGCCAGCTCACTGTCACAGGGGCAGGATGAAAAACTGTTTTTT. Protein product: CASSLSQGQDEKLFF.